These 7 T cell receptor beta chains were sequenced from one sample in a study of T-cell reconstitution after alpha-beta-depleted transplantation in children. Unique molecular identifiers featured in how the TCRbeta library was prepared. One entry per CDR3 protein results from TCRdb running MiXCR on the PCR reads. The sample lists roughly 300,000 distinct CDR3 sequences, around 10% occurring once. This material consisted of peripheral blood, taken 180 days after TCRalphabeta/CD19-depleted stem cell transplant. The source of these receptors is a male patient between 2 and 10 years old who had a stem cell transplant for chronic granulomatous disease, so the T cells may come from the graft donor.

This clonotype has a count of ten or more. This chain links TRBV27 with TRBJ1-1; D is unclear. V was pared by 4 bases and J by 0 bases, with 9 bases between. This CDR3 has 14 amino acids. Germline CDR1 and CDR2: MNHEY and SMNVEV (reference sequence). CDR3 nucleotides: TGTGCCAGCAGTTGGACTTCCCTGAACACTGAAGCTTTCTTT. It yields the protein CASSWTSLNTEAFF.

This clonotype has at least ten counts. V gene TRBV20-1 combines with J gene TRBJ1-1; 8 nucleotides align to TRBD1. J was trimmed by 1 base and V by 5 bases; bases with no gene match: 12. Germline V gene data show CDR1 as DFQATT and CDR2 as SNEGSKA (reference sequence). The CDR3 runs to 16 residues. The CDR3 DNA sequence: TGCAGTGCTTCACCCAGGGGGCTTGGTCGGAACACTGAAGCTTTCTTT. It is translated as CSASPRGLGRNTEAFF.

The count of this clonotype is one. J is TRBJ2-6 and V is TRBV6-7, with 7 bases lining up with TRBD1. TRBV6-7 counts as an open reading frame of uncertain function. This CDR3 region has 19 residues. J gave up 0 bases and V 11 bases, and 19 bases lay outside the gene matches. The CDR3 is CACCLPTGQWGSGANVLTF. The CDR3 DNA is TGTGCCTGCTGTTTACCGACAGGGCAGTGGGGCTCTGGGGCCAACGTCCTGACTTTC.

This clonotype was seen ten or more times. This rearrangement joins TRBV2 to TRBJ2-3, with 9 bases aligning to TRBD2. V was pared by 11 bases and J by 3 bases, with 3 bases of the junction left unmatched. The CDR3 consists of 12 residues. The V gene's germline CDR1 is SNHLY and CDR2 FYNNEI. The CDR3 DNA follows: TGTGCCCACAGCGGGAGGACAGATACGCAGTATTTT. Residues: CAHSGRTDTQYF.

This clonotype was recorded at least ten times. The rearrangement links TRBV5-5 to TRBJ1-2; the D gene is possibly TRBD1 (5 bases). Germline lookup yields CDR1 SGHKS and CDR2 YYEKEE (reference sequence). This CDR3 has 12 residues. Trimming left V 0 bases short and J 8 bases short, with 8 bases between. CDR3 residues: CASSLGGDGYTF. The CDR3 DNA is TGTGCCAGCAGCTTGGGAGGGGACGGCTACACCTTC.

Many counts were recorded for this clonotype. The V call is TRBV5-6, the J call TRBJ2-2; 10 positions match TRBD2. The trim removed 0 bases at V and 7 bases at J, leaving 6 bases unmatched. Germline V gene data show CDR1 as SGHDT and CDR2 as YYEEEE. The CDR3 spans 16 residues. CDR3 loop: CASSLALAGRSGELFF. CDR3 nucleotide sequence: TGTGCCAGCAGCTTGGCACTAGCGGGACGGAGCGGGGAGCTGTTTTTT.

This clonotype has at least ten counts. The V gene is TRBV12-3 or TRBV12-4, the J gene TRBJ1-1, with 7 bases lining up with TRBD1. With V trimmed by 5 bases and J by 0 bases, 6 bases remained unmatched. The CDR3 extends over 15 amino acids. The DNA of the CDR3 is TGTGCCAGCAGTCCTCGACAGGGACTGAACACTGAAGCTTTCTTT. This codes for CASSPRQGLNTEAFF.